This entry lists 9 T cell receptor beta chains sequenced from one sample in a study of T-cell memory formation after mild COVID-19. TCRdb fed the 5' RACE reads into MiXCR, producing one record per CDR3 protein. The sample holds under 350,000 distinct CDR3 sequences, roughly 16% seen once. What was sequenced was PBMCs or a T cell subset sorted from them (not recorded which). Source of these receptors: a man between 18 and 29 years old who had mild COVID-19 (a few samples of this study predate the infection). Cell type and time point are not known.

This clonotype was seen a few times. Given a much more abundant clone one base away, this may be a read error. CDR3 bases: TGCTCCAGCAGGCAGAATTATGACTATGGCTACACCTTC. Translated: CSSRQNYDYGYTF. The chain has TRBV5-1 and TRBJ1-2; D gene unclear. The CDR3 sequence is 13 residues long. From germline, CDR1 is SGHRS and CDR2 YFSETQ.

The CDR3, as DNA: TGTGCCAGCAGTCTGGACACCGCTCGGGGCTACACCTTC. Translating it yields CASSLDTARGYTF. This chain connects TRBV12-3 or TRBV12-4 to TRBJ1-2, with a possible D match to TRBD1 (5 bases). The CDR3 loop spans 13 amino acids. V gave up 5 bases and J gave up 8 bases, with 15 bases separating them.

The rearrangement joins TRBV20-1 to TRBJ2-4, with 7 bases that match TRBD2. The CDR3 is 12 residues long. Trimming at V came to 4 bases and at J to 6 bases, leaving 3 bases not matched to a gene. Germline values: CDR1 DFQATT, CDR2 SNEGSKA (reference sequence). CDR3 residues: CSAKASGNIQYF. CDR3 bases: TGCAGTGCTAAGGCTAGCGGAAACATTCAGTACTTC.

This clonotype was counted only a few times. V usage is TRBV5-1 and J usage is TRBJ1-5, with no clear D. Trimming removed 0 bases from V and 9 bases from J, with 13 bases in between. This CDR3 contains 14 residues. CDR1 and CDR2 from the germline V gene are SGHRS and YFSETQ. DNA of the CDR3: TGCGCCAGCAGCTTGGAAGGGAACGAGAGGCCCCAGCATTTT. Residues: CASSLEGNERPQHF.

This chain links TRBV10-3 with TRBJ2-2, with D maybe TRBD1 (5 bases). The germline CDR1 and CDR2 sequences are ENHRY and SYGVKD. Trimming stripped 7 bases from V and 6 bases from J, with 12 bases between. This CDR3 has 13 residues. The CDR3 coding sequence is TGTGCCATCAAAGGGGCGTCTTCCGGGGAGCTGTTTTTT. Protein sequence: CAIKGASSGELFF.

The CDR3 bases are TGCGCCAGCAGCTTGGTAGGTGCAGGTAGCATTTCACCCCTCCACTTT. It specifies CASSLVGAGSISPLHF. V and J are TRBV5-1 and TRBJ1-6; the D is unclear. The V and J ends lost 0 bases and 9 bases respectively, with 16 bases between them. The germline CDR1 and CDR2 sequences are SGHRS and YFSETQ. The CDR3 length is 16 residues.

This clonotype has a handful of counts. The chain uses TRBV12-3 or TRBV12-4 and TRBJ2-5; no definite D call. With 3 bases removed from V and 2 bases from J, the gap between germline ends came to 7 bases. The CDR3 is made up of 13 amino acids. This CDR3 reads CASSFLGQETQYF. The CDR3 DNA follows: TGTGCCAGCAGTTTCTTGGGTCAAGAGACCCAGTACTTC.

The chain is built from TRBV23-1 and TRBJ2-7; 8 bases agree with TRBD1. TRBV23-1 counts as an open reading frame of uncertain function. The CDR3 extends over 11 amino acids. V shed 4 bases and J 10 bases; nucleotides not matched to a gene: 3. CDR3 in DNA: TGCGCCAGCAGTCCGACAGGGGTTCAGTACGTC. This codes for CASSPTGVQYV.

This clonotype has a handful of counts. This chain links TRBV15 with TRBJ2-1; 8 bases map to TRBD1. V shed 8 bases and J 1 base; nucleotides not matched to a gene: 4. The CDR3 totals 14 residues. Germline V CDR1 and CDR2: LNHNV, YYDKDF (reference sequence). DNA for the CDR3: TGTGCCACCTCTTGGGACAGGTCCTACAATGAGCAGTTCTTC. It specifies CATSWDRSYNEQFF.